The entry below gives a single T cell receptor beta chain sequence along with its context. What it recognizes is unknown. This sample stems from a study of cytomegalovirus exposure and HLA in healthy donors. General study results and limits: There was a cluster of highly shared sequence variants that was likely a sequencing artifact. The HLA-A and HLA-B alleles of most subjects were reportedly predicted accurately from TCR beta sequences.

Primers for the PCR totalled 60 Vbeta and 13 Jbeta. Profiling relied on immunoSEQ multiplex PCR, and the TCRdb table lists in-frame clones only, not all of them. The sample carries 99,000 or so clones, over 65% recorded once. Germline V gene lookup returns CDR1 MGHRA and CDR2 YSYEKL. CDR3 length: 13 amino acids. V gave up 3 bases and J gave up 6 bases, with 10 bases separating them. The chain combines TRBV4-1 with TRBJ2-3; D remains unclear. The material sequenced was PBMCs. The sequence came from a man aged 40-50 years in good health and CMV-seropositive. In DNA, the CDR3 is TGCGCCAGCAGCCAGATCCTACGGGATACGCAGTATTTT. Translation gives CASSQILRDTQYF.